The rows below give T cell receptor beta chains drawn from one sample of a study of T cell responses to AZD1222 COVID-19 vaccine. Sequenced by immunoSEQ multiplex PCR; TCRdb stores in-frame clones only, minus some. The profile shows some 52,000 clones, approximately 90% of them singletons. This material consisted of peripheral blood, taken 28 days after the second AZD1222 dose. Source of these receptors: an adult who received the AZD1222 COVID-19 vaccine. Both conserved end residues are part of each CDR3. The D gene is left open where the match is weak. Clone size is given for some rows only: seen once, a few or many times, or a class if the clone is expanded.

CDR3aa	CDR3nt	v_gene	d_gene	abundance	j_gene
CASSPQGGDEQYF	TGTGCCAGCAGCCCACAGGGAGGGGATGAGCAGTACTTC	TRBV7-2	NA	NA	TRBJ2-7
CAWTRSTGELFF	TGTGCCTGGACACGGTCCACCGGGGAGCTGTTTTTT	TRBV30	NA	NA	TRBJ2-2
CASSLDLAGGQTQYF	TGTGCCAGCAGCTTAGACCTAGCGGGAGGACAGACCCAGTACTTC	TRBV11-2	TRBD2	NA	TRBJ2-5
CASSKGGAGETQYF	TGCGCCAGCTCGAAGGGGGGCGCGGGGGAGACCCAGTACTTC	TRBV10-1	NA	NA	TRBJ2-5
CASSTRTPYGYTF	TGTGCCAGTAGTACCCGGACGCCATATGGCTACACCTTC	TRBV19	NA	NA	TRBJ1-2
CASSLDSGQGKYYEQFF	TGTGCCAGCAGCTTAGATTCGGGACAGGGGAAATACTATGAGCAGTTCTTC	TRBV11-3	TRBD1	NA	TRBJ2-1
CASSLEGKTGHYGYTF	TGTGCCAGCAGCTTGGAGGGGAAAACAGGCCATTATGGCTACACCTTC	TRBV5-5	NA	NA	TRBJ1-2
CASRRDGSSYEQYF	TGTGCCAGCAGGCGGGACGGGAGCTCCTACGAGCAGTACTTC	TRBV6-5	NA	few	TRBJ2-7
CASSQGLAGTYEQYF	TGTGCCAGCAGCCAAGGACTAGCGGGTACCTACGAGCAGTACTTC	TRBV3-1/TRBV3-2	TRBD2	NA	TRBJ2-7
CASTWSTSDRGYSPLHF	TGTGCCAGTACCTGGTCCACCTCGGACAGGGGATACTCACCCCTCCACTTT	TRBV19	TRBD1	NA	TRBJ1-6
CASSHSLGAQTPEQYF	TGTGCCAGCAGCCACTCCCTGGGAGCCCAGACCCCCGAGCAGTACTTC	TRBV3-1/TRBV3-2	NA	NA	TRBJ2-7
CASSQGGRAFF	TGTGCCAGCAGCCAAGGGGGCCGGGCTTTCTTT	TRBV14	NA	NA	TRBJ1-1